This TCR beta chain was observed in a study of long-term antiretroviral therapy in people with HIV. The study's findings and limits: Post-ART samples showed increased diversity that remained below transplant donor control levels.

The immunoSEQ assay was v3.0, run at survey level. Data came from immunoSEQ multiplex PCR; TCRdb stores just in-frame clones and leaves some out. This sample has about 23,000 clones, with approximately 85% found just once. Trimming removed 2 bases from V and 5 bases from J, with 11 bases in between. This CDR3 is 14 amino acids long. From germline, CDR1 is SGHRS and CDR2 YFSETQ. Comment on this clone: Its antigen remains unidentified.

The sequence was obtained from a man aged 30 to 45 with HIV. The sequenced sample was unsorted PBMCs, obtained 1.5 years after starting antiretroviral therapy. This chain joins TRBV5-1 and TRBJ1-3, with D possibly being TRBD1 (5 bases). In nucleotides, the CDR3 is TGCGCCAGCAGCTTCGGGGACGAGAGAAACACCATATATTTT. Its translation: CASSFGDERNTIYF.